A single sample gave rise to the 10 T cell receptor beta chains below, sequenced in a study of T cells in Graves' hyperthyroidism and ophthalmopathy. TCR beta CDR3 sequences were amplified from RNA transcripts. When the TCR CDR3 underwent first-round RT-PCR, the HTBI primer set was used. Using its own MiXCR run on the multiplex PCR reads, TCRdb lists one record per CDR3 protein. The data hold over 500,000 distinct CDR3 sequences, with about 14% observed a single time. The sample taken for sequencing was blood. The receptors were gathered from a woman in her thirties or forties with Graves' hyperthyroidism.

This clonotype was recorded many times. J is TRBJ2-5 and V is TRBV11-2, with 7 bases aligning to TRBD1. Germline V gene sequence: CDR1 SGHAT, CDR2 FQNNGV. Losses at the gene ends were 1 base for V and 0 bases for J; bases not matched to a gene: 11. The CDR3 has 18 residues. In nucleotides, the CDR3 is TGTGCCAGCAGCTTAGGAATCGGGACAGCTAAGTACCAAGAGACCCAGTACTTC. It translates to CASSLGIGTAKYQETQYF.

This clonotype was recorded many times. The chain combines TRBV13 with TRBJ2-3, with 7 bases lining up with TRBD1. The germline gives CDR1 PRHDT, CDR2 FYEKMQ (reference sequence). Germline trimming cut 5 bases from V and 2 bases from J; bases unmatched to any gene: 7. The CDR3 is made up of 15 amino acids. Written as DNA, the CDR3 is TGTGCCAGCAGCCCGACAGGGCAGGTCACAGATACGCAGTATTTT. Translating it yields CASSPTGQVTDTQYF. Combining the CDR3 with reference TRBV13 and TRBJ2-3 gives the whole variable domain AAGVIQSPRHLIKEKRETATLKCYPIPRHDTVYWYQQGPGQDPQFLISFYEKMQSDKGSIPDRFSAQQFSDYHSELNMSSLELGDSALYFCASSPTGQVTDTQYFGPGTRLTVL.

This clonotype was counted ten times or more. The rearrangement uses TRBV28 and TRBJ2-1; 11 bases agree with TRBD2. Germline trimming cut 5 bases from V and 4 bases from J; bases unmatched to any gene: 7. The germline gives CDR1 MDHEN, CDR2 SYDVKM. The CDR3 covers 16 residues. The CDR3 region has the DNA TGTGCCAGCAGTGGAGGACTAGCGGGCCTATACAATGAGCAGTTCTTC. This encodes CASSGGLAGLYNEQFF.

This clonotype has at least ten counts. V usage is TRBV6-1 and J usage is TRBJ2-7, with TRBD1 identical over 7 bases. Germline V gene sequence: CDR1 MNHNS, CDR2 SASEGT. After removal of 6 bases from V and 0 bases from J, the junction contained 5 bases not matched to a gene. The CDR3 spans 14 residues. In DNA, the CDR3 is TGTGCCAGCAGAAAACAGGGGAGCTCCTACGAGCAGTACTTC. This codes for CASRKQGSSYEQYF.

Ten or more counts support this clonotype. The CDR3 protein is CASSPLSTQETQYF. As DNA, the CDR3 is TGTGCCAGCTCACCCCTCTCGACCCAAGAGACCCAGTACTTC. The V and J genes are TRBV18 and TRBJ2-5, with D unclear. Germline V CDR1 and CDR2: KGHSH, LQKENI. The V and J ends lost 3 bases and 1 base respectively, with 9 bases between them. The CDR3 sequence is 14 residues long.

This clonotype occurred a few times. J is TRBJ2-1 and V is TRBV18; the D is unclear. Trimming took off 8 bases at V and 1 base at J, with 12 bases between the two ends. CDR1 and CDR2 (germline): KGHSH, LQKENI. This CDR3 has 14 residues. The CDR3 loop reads CASPQSVSYNEQFF. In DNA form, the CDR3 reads TGTGCCAGCCCACAAAGCGTTTCCTACAATGAGCAGTTCTTC.

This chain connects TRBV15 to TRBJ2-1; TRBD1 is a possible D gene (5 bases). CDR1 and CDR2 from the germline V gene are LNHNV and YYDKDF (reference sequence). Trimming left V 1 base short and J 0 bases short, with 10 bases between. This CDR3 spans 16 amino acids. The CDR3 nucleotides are TGTGCCACCAGCAGAGGAGACAGCAACTCCTACAATGAGCAGTTCTTC. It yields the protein CATSRGDSNSYNEQFF.

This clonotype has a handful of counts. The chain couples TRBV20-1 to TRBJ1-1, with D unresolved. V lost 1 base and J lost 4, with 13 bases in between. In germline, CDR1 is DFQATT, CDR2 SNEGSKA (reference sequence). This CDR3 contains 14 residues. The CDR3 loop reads CSARVTLPSTEAFF. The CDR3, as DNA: TGCAGTGCTAGAGTTACCCTCCCGAGCACTGAAGCTTTCTTT.

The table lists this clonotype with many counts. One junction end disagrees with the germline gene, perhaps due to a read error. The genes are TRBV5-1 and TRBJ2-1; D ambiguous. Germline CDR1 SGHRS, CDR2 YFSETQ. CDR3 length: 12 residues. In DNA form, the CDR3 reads TGTGCCAGCAGCTCGACATACAATGAGCAGTTCTTC. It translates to CASSSTYNEQFF.

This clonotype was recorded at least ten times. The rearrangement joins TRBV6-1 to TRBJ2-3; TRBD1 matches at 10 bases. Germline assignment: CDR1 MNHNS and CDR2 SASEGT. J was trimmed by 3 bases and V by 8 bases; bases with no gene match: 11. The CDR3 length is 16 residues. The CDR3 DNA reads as TGTGCCAGCCGCACCATGGGGACAGGGGCAACAGATACGCAGTATTTT. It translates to CASRTMGTGATDTQYF.